The 18 T cell receptor beta chains below all came from one sample that was sequenced in a study of molecular identifiers for immune sequencing clone quantification. TCRdb re-called the PCR reads through MiXCR, storing one row per CDR3 protein. The repertoire has around 480,000 distinct CDR3 sequences, under 30% of them found once; the top ten carry 0.7% to 0.9%. Material for sequencing was naive CD8+ T cells from blood, with Jurkat cell RNA spiked in. The subset denotes: FACS-sorted CD8+CD4-CCR7+CD45RA+ naive T cells. These receptor sequences come from a human donor in good health. Some libraries in this study had Jurkat cell RNA spiked in.

The chain combines TRBV11-2 with TRBJ2-3, with D possibly TRBD1 on 7 matching bases. V lost 1 base and J lost 8, with 16 bases in between. The CDR3 covers 15 residues. The V gene's germline CDR1 is SGHAT and CDR2 FQNNGV. The chain's CDR3 is CASSLAGGLVGTQYF. The DNA for the CDR3 is TGTGCCAGCAGCTTAGCAGGGGGGCTGGTAGGTACGCAGTATTTT. Based on the CDR3 plus reference TRBV11-2 and TRBJ2-3, the full variable domain is EAGVAQSPRYKIIEKRQSVAFWCNPISGHATLYWYQQILGQGPKLLIQFQNNGVVDDSQLPKDRFSAERLKGVDSTLKIQPAKLEDSAVYLCASSLAGGLVGTQYFGPGTRLTVL.

This clonotype has more than one count but fewer than ten. The chain uses TRBV28 and TRBJ2-7; D is uncertain. The J call is uncertain, as TRBJ2-1 better fits the DNA end. The CDR3 is 12 residues long. Germline loops: CDR1 MDHEN, CDR2 SYDVKM. CDR3 residues: CASSFGAYEQFF. Written as DNA, the CDR3 is TGTGCCAGCAGTTTTGGAGCCTACGAGCAGTTCTTC.

The chain's CDR3 is CASSLDSRVPEAFF. Written as DNA, the CDR3 is TGTGCCAGCAGCTTGGATAGTAGGGTCCCTGAAGCTTTCTTT. This chain joins TRBV5-5 and TRBJ1-1; D ambiguous. The germline CDR1 and CDR2 sequences are SGHKS and YYEKEE (reference sequence). V gave up 0 bases and J gave up 6 bases, with 12 bases separating them. The CDR3 is 14 residues long. The variable domain in full, with the rest retrieved from reference TRBV5-5 and TRBJ1-1, is DAGVTQSPTHLIKTRGQQVTLRCSPISGHKSVSWYQQVLGQGPQFIFQYYEKEERGRGNFPDRFSARQFPNYSSELNVNALLLGDSALYLCASSLDSRVPEAFFGQGTRLTVV.

DNA for the CDR3: TGTGCCAGCAGCCACGACAGCCGAAAGGGGCTGTTTTTT. Its protein is CASSHDSRKGLFF. The genes are TRBV7-9 and TRBJ2-2; D is possibly TRBD1 (5 bases). This CDR3 has 13 residues. Per germline, CDR1 SEHNR and CDR2 FQNEAQ (reference sequence). V shed 5 bases and J shed 13 bases, with 17 bases lying between them.

This clonotype has only a few counts. This chain joins TRBV19 and TRBJ2-3, with D uncertain. The V gene's germline CDR1 is LNHDA and CDR2 SQIVND (reference sequence). The CDR3 is 12 amino acids. Trimming removed 7 bases from V and 0 bases from J, with 5 bases in between. For the CDR3, the DNA is TGTGCCAGTACCGACAGCACAGATACGCAGTATTTT. It translates to CASTDSTDTQYF. The full variable domain, completed using reference TRBV19 and TRBJ2-3, is DGGITQSPKYLFRKEGQNVTLSCEQNLNHDAMYWYRQDPGQGLRLIYYSQIVNDFQKGDIAEGYSVSREKKESFPLTVTSAQKNPTAFYLCASTDSTDTQYFGPGTRLTVL.

Concerning this clonotype itself: One end of the junction does not line up with germline, which may come from a read error. The chain has TRBV6-6 and TRBJ2-2; D could derive from TRBD1 or TRBD2 (5 bases each). CDR1 is MNHNY and CDR2 is SVGAGI in the germline V gene (reference sequence). This CDR3 has 17 residues. As DNA, the CDR3 is TGTGCCAGCAGTTACTCTTTCGAGGGGAAGAACACCGGGGAGCTGTCTTTC. Its protein is CASSYSFEGKNTGELSF.

This clonotype occurred many times. The chain couples TRBV4-2 to TRBJ2-7; tentatively, D is TRBD1 (5 bases). The V end was cut by 3 bases, the J end by 5 bases, with 8 bases between. The CDR3 has 12 residues. Germline V lookup: CDR1 LGHNA, CDR2 YNFKEQ. The CDR3 bases are TGTGCCAGCAGCCAGCAGGGTAACGAGCAGTACTTC. This gives the protein CASSQQGNEQYF.

The sample holds a few counts of this clonotype. The CDR3 protein is CASSLLNPRTSGANEQFF. The DNA for the CDR3 is TGCGCCAGCAGCTTGCTCAACCCCAGGACTAGCGGGGCAAATGAGCAGTTCTTC. The gene calls are TRBV5-1 and TRBJ2-1, with TRBD2 identical over 12 bases. This CDR3 is 18 amino acids long. Trimming removed 1 base from V and 7 bases from J; junction bases left unmatched: 12. Germline values: CDR1 SGHRS, CDR2 YFSETQ.

This clonotype was seen only a few times. The genes are TRBV5-1 and TRBJ2-2; maybe TRBD2 (6 bases). Germline CDR1 is SGHRS and CDR2 is YFSETQ. The CDR3 runs 12 residues. V was pared by 2 bases and J by 11 bases, with 10 bases between. The CDR3 loop reads CASSFPGLELFF. Here the CDR3 DNA reads TGCGCCAGCAGCTTTCCGGGACTTGAGCTGTTTTTT.

The DNA of the CDR3 is TGTGCCAGCAGTGAACCTAGTCCGGTAAAGAAGCCGGCTAGCTACACAGATACGCAGTATTTT. It is translated as CASSEPSPVKKPASYTDTQYF. The V and J genes are TRBV2 and TRBJ2-3; a possible D gene is TRBD2 (5 bases). Germline CDR1 SNHLY, CDR2 FYNNEI. The CDR3 runs to 21 residues. V lost 2 bases, J lost 2 bases, and 29 bases lay in between.

The rearrangement joins TRBV4-3 to TRBJ2-1; 9 bases map to TRBD2. Germline CDR1 LGHNA, CDR2 YSLEER. J was trimmed by 6 bases and V by 0 bases; bases with no gene match: 3. The CDR3 runs to 15 residues. DNA for the CDR3: TGCGCCAGCAGCCAAGATAATAGCGGGGGCAATGAGCAGTTCTTC. This gives the protein CASSQDNSGGNEQFF.

This chain's CDR3 is CASSYEAGGREKLFF. The DNA for the CDR3 is TGTGCCAGCAGTTACGAGGCAGGGGGCCGAGAAAAACTGTTTTTT. The chain joins TRBV6-6 to TRBJ1-4; 8 bases map to TRBD1. The CDR3 extends over 15 amino acids. The V and J ends lost 2 bases and 8 bases, in that order; junction bases with no gene match: 7. CDR1 and CDR2 from the germline V gene are MNHNY and SVGAGI (reference sequence).

On this clonotype: This likely traces to a read error, being one base from a far larger clone. V usage is TRBV5-4 and J usage is TRBJ2-7; possible D gene TRBD2, 5 bases. Germline loops: CDR1 SGHNT, CDR2 YYREEE (reference sequence). The CDR3 loop spans 13 amino acids. The CDR3 DNA sequence: TGTGCCAGCGGCTTGGAGGCCGCCTACGAGCAGTACTTC. Its protein is CASGLEAAYEQYF.

The sample holds a few counts of this clonotype. The J gene is TRBJ1-2, the V gene TRBV9; no clear D gene. Germline CDR1 is SGDLS and CDR2 is YYNGEE. V dropped 5 bases and J dropped 5 bases, with 19 bases sitting between them. The CDR3 is 15 amino acids. CDR3 sequence (DNA): TGTGCCAGCAGTCCTGGGCCCGATGGAGCATATGGCTACACCTTC. Translated: CASSPGPDGAYGYTF.

Comments on this clonotype: Just one base apart from a much larger clone, this may be a read error. The chain employs TRBV7-9 and TRBJ1-1, with 7 bases matching TRBD1. V lost 1 base and J lost 6; bases outside the gene matches: 5. This CDR3 is 14 amino acids long. The V gene's germline CDR1 is SEHNR and CDR2 FQNEAQ (reference sequence). The CDR3 sequence: CASSLGRGRAEAFF. CDR3 nucleotide sequence: TGTGCCAGCAGCTTAGGGAGGGGGCGCGCTGAAGCTTTCTTT.

The count of this clonotype is one. The CDR3 DNA follows: TGCGCCAGCAGTTTTGAGGCAGGGAAGAAGCTCGACGAGCAGTACTTC. Its protein product is CASSFEAGKKLDEQYF. The genes are TRBV5-1 and TRBJ2-7; D may be TRBD1 (5 bases). Germline V lookup: CDR1 SGHRS, CDR2 YFSETQ. V shed 5 bases and J shed 5 bases, with 23 bases lying between them. This CDR3 comprises 16 residues.

This clonotype was counted ten times or more. The V gene is TRBV29-1, the J gene TRBJ2-5; 9 nucleotides line up with TRBD1. The V gene end was trimmed by 0 bases and the J gene end by 5 bases; junction bases not matched to a gene: 19. Germline lookup yields CDR1 SQVTM and CDR2 ANQGSEA. The CDR3 length is 19 residues. CDR3 sequence (DNA): TGCAGCGTTGAAGATTTTGAAGGGACAGGGTCTCGAGCCCCCGAGACCCAGTACTTC. Amino acids: CSVEDFEGTGSRAPETQYF.

The table lists this clonotype with a few counts. An end of the junction differs from the germline gene, which may be a read error. The J gene is TRBJ2-1, the V gene TRBV6-2 or TRBV6-3, with 10 bases that match TRBD2. The CDR3 spans 12 residues. Germline values: CDR1 MNHEY, CDR2 SVGEGT. The CDR3 region is CASGRAYNEQFF. The DNA of the CDR3 is TGCGCGAGCGGGAGGGCCTACAATGAGCAGTTCTTC.